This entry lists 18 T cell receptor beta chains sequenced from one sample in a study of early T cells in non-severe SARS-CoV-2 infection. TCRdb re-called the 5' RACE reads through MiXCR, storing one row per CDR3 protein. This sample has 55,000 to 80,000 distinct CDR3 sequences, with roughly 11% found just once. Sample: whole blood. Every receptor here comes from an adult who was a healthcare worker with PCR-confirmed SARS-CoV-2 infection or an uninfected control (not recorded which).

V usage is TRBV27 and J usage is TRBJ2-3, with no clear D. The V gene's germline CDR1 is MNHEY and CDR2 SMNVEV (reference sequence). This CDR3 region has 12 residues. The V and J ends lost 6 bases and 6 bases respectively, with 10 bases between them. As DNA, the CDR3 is TGTGCCAGCAGCACACGTGGGGATACGCAGTATTTT. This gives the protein CASSTRGDTQYF.

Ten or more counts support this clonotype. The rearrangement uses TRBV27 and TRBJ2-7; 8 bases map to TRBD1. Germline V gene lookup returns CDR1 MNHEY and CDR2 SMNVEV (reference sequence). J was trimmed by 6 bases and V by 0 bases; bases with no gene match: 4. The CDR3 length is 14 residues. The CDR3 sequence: CASSLSRQGSEQYF. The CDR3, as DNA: TGTGCCAGCAGTTTATCGAGACAGGGGTCCGAGCAGTACTTC.

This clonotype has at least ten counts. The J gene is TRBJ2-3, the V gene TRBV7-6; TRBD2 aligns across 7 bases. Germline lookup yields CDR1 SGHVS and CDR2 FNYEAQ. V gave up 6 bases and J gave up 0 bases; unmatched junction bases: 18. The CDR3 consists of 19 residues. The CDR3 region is CASSPGGLAGRRSTDTQYF. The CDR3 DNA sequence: TGTGCCAGCAGTCCCGGCGGCTTAGCGGGCCGACGAAGCACAGATACGCAGTATTTT.

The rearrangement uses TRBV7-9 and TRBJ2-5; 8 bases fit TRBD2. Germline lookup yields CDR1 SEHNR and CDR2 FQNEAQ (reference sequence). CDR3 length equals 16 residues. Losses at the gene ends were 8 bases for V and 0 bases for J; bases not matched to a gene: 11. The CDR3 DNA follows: TGTGCCAGCTCCTTAGCGGCTAGCGGGTACCAAGAGACCCAGTACTTC. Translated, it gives CASSLAASGYQETQYF.

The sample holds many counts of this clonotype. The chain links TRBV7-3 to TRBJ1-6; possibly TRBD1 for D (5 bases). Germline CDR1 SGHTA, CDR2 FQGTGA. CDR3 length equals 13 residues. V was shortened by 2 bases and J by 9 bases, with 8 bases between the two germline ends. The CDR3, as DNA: TGTGCCAGCAGCTTAGGTGGGGGTTCACCCCTCCACTTT. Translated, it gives CASSLGGGSPLHF.

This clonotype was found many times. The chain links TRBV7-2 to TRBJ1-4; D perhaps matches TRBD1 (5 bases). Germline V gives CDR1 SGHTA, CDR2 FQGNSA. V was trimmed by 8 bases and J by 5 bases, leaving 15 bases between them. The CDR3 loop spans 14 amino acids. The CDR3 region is CASGAGTSNEKLFF. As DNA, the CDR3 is TGTGCCAGCGGGGCTGGTACCTCAAATGAAAAACTGTTTTTT.

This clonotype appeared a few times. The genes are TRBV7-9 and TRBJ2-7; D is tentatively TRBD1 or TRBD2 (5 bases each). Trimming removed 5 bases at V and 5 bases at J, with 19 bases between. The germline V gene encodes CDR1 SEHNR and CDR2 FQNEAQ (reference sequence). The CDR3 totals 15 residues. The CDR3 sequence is CASSPTRGLPHEQYF. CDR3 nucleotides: TGTGCCAGCAGCCCCACGAGGGGCTTACCCCACGAGCAGTACTTC.

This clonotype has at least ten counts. The CDR3: CASSDGLQTDTQYF. The CDR3 DNA is TGTGCCAGCAGTGACGGGCTCCAAACCGATACGCAGTATTTT. V gene TRBV2 combines with J gene TRBJ2-3, with D hard to call. The CDR3 extends over 14 amino acids. V lost 3 bases and J lost 6, with 13 bases in between. In germline, CDR1 is SNHLY, CDR2 FYNNEI. The full variable domain, rest sourced from reference TRBV2 and TRBJ2-3, is EPEVTQTPSHQVTQMGQEVILRCVPISNHLYFYWYRQILGQKVEFLVSFYNNEISEKSEIFDDQFSVERPDGSNFTLKIRSTKLEDSAMYFCASSDGLQTDTQYFGPGTRLTVL.

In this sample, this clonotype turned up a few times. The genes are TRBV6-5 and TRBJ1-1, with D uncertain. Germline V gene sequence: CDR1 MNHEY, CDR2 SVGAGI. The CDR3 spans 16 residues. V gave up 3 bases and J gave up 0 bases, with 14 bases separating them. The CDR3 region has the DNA TGTGCCAGCAGTTATGGACGACCCCCTATGAACACTGAAGCTTTCTTT. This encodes CASSYGRPPMNTEAFF.

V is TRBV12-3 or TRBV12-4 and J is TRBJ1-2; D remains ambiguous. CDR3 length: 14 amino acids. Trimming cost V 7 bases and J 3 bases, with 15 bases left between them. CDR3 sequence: CASTPNGVDYGYTF. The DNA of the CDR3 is TGTGCCAGCACTCCTAATGGGGTGGACTATGGCTACACCTTC.

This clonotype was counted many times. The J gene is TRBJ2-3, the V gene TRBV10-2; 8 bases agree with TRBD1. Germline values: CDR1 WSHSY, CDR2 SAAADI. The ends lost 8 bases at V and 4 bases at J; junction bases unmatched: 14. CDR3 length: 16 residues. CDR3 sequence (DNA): TGCGCCAGCCTGACTAGGACAGGGATTGTAGCAGATACGCAGTATTTT. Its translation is CASLTRTGIVADTQYF.

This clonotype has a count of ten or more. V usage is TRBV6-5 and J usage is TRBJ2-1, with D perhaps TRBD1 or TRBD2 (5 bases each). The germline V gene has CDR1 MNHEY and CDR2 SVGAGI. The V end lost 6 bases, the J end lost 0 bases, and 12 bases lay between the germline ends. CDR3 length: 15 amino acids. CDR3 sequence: CASRPGTTSYNEQFF. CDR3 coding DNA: TGTGCCAGCAGGCCCGGGACCACCTCCTACAATGAGCAGTTCTTC.

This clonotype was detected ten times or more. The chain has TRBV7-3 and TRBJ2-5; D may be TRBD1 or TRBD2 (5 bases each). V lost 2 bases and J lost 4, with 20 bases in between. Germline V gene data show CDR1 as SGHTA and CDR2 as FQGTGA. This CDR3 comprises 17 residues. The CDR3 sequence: CASSLYRGGQGSETQYF. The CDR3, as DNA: TGTGCCAGCAGCTTATATAGGGGCGGGCAAGGATCAGAGACCCAGTACTTC.

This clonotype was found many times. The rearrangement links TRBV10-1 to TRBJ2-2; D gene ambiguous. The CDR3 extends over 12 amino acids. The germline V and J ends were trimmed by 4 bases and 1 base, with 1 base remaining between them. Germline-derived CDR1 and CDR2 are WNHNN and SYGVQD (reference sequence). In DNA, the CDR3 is TGCGCCAGCAGTGTGAACACCGGGGAGCTGTTTTTT. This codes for CASSVNTGELFF.

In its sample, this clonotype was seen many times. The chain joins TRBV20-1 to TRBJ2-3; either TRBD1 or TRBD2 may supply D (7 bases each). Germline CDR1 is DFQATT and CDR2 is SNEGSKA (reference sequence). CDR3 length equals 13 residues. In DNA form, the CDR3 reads TGCAGGGCAGGGGGGGGGTCCGCAGATACGCAGTATTTT. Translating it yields CRAGGGSADTQYF.

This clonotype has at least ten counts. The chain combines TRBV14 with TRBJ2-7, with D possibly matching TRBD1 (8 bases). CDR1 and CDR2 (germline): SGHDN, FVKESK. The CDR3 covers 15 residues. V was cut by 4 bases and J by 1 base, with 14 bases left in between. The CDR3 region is CASSLTGGVSYEQYF. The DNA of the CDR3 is TGTGCCAGCAGCCTTACAGGGGGGGTTTCCTACGAGCAGTACTTC.

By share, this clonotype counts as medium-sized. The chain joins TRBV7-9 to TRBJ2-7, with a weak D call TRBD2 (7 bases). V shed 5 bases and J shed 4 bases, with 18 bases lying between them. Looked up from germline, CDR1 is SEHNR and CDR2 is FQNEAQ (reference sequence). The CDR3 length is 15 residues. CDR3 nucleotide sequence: TGTGCCAGCAGCCCCCAGGGGAGGGCCAAGTACGAGCAGTACTTC. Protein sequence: CASSPQGRAKYEQYF. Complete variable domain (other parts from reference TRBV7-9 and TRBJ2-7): DTGVSQNPRHKITKRGQNVTFRCDPISEHNRLYWYRQTLGQGPEFLTYFQNEAQLEKSRLLSDRFSAERPKGSFSTLEIQRTEQGDSAMYLCASSPQGRAKYEQYFGPGTRLTVT.

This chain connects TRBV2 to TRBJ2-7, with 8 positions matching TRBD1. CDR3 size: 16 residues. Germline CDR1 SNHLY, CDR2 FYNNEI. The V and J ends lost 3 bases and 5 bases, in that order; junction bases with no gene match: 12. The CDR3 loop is CASSEGRGQGRDEQYF. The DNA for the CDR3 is TGTGCCAGCAGTGAGGGGAGAGGACAGGGCCGAGACGAGCAGTACTTC. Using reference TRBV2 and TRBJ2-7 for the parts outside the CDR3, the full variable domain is EPEVTQTPSHQVTQMGQEVILRCVPISNHLYFYWYRQILGQKVEFLVSFYNNEISEKSEIFDDQFSVERPDGSNFTLKIRSTKLEDSAMYFCASSEGRGQGRDEQYFGPGTRLTVT.